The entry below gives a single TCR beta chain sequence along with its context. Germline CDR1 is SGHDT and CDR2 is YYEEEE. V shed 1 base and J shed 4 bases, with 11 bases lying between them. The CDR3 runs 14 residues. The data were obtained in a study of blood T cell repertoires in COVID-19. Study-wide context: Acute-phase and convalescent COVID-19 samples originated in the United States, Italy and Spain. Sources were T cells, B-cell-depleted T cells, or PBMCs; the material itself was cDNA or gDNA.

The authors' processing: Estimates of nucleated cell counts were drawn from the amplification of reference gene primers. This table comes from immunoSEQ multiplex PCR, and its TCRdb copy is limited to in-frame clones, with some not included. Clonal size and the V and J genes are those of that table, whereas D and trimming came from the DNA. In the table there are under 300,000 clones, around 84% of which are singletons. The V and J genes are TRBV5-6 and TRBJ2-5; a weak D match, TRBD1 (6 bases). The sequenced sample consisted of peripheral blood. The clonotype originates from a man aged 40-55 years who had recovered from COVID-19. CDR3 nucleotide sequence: TGTGCCAGCAGCTTGATTGGCAGGGGAGAGACCCAGTACTTC. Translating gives CASSLIGRGETQYF.